This T cell receptor beta chain was recovered during a study of blood T cell repertoires in COVID-19. Study details: COVID-19 samples collected from the United States, Italy and Spain covered acute and convalescent phases.

Authors' processing steps: Amplifying reference gene primers gave estimates of nucleated cell counts. Here immunoSEQ multiplex PCR was the method, and the copy in TCRdb shows in-frame clones only, minus some. V and J calls and clone size are those listed in that table; D and trimming were worked out from the DNA. Among some 280,000 clones, about 89% were seen once, and the ten largest hold 0.85% to 1%. This CDR3 spans 16 amino acids. CDR1 and CDR2 (germline): MNHNS, SASEGT. V gave up 2 bases and J gave up 10 bases; unmatched junction bases: 11. The material sequenced was peripheral blood. This chain links TRBV6-1 with TRBJ2-1; 10 bases line up with TRBD2. This receptor was taken from a woman between 40 and 55 years old who had recovered from COVID-19. CDR3 protein: CASSERRLAGYKEQFF. In DNA form, the CDR3 reads TGTGCCAGCAGTGAACGTCGACTAGCGGGTTATAAAGAGCAGTTCTTC.